This record covers a single T cell receptor (beta chain). Its antigen is not known. One end of the junction varies from germline; a read error may be responsible. The CDR3 extends over 12 amino acids. The germline CDR1 and CDR2 sequences are SGHRS and YFSETQ. PCR amplification relied on 60 Vbeta primers (plus 13 Jbeta primers). Libraries were prepared by immunoSEQ multiplex PCR; TCRdb keeps only in-frame clonotypes and omits some of them. The table has about 140,000 clones, about 75% seen once. This entry comes from a study of cytomegalovirus exposure and HLA in healthy donors. The study, taken as a whole, reports: For most TCR beta V segments, an earlier analysis put the productive rate at about 90% or about 30% of the time.

Sequenced: PBMCs. The chain is built from TRBV5-1 and TRBJ2-1, with D maybe TRBD2 (5 bases). The receptor comes from a woman in her 30s in good health and CMV-seronegative. CDR3 residues: CASSFSGIKQFF. CDR3 in DNA: TGTGCCAGCAGCTTCTCCGGGATCAAGCAGTTCTTC.